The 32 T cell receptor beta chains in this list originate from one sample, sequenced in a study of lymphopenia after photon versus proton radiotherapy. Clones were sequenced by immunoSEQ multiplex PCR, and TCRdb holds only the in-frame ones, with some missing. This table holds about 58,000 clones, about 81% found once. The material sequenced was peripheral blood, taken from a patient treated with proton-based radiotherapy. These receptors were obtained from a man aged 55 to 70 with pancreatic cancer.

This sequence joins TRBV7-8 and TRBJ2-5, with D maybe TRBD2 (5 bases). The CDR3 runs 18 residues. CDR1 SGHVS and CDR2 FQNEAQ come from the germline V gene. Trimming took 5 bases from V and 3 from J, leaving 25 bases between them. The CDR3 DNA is TGTGCCAGCAGCAAAACTTCGGGGATCACCGGGATAAAAGAGACCCAGTACTTC. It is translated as CASSKTSGITGIKETQYF.

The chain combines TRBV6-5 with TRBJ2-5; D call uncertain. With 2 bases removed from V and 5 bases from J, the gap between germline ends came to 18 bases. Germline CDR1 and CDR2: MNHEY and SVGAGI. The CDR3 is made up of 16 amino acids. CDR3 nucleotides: TGTGCCAGCAGTTACGGGCTTTTCTGGGCATCTGAGACCCAGTACTTC. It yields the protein CASSYGLFWASETQYF.

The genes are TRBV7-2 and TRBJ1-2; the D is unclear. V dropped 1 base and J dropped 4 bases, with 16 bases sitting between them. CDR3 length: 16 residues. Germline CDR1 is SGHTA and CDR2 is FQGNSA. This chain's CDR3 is CASSLGRTTSLYGYTF. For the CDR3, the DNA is TGTGCCAGCAGCTTAGGGCGGACGACATCCCTCTATGGCTACACCTTC.

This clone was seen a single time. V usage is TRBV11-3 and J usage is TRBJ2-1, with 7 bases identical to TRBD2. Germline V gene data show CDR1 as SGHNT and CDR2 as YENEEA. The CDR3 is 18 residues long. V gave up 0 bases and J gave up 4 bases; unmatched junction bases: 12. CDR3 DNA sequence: TGTGCCAGCAGCTTAGAGGTTCGAGGGAGGGCCCAATACAATGAGCAGTTCTTC. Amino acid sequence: CASSLEVRGRAQYNEQFF.

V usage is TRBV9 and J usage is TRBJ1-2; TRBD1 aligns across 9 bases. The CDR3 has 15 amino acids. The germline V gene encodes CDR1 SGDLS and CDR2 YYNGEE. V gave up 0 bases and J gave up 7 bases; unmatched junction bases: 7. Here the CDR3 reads CASSVAGTGSGGYTF. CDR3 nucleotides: TGTGCCAGCAGCGTAGCCGGGACAGGGTCTGGTGGCTACACCTTC.

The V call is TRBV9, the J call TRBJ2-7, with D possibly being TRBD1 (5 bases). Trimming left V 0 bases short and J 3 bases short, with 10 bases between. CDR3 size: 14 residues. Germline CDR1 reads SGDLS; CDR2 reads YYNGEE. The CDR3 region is CASSVDGRDYEQYF. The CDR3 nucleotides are TGTGCCAGCAGCGTAGATGGCAGGGACTACGAGCAGTACTTC.

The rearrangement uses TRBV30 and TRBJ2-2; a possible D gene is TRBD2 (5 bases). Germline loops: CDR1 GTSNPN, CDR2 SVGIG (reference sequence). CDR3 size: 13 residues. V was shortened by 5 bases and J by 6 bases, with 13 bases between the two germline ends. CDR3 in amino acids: CAWFRGYAGELFF. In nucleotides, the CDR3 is TGTGCCTGGTTCCGGGGATATGCCGGGGAGCTGTTTTTT. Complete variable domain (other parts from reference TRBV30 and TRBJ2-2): SQTIHQWPATLVQPVGSPLSLECTVEGTSNPNLYWYRQAAGRGLQLLFYSVGIGQISSEVPQNLSASRPQDRQFILSSKKLLLSDSGFYLCAWFRGYAGELFFGEGSRLTVL.

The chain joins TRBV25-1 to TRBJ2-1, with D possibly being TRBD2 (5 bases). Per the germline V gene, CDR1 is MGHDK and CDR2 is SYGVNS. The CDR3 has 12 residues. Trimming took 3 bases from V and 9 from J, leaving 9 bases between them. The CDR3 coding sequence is TGTGCCAGCAGTGATCCGGGGATTGAGCAGTTCTTC. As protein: CASSDPGIEQFF.

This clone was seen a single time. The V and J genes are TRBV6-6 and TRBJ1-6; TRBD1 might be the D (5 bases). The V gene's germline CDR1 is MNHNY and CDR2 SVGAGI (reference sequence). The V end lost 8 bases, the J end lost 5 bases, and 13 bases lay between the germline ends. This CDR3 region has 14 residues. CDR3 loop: CASRLGPDNSPLHF. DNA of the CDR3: TGTGCCAGCCGTCTGGGACCCGATAATTCACCCCTCCACTTT.

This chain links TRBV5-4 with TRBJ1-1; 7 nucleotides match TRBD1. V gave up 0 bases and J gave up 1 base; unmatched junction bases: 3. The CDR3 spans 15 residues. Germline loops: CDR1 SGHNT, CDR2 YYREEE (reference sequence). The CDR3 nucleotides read TGTGCCAGCAGCTTGGGGGGGACAGCGAACACTGAAGCTTTCTTT. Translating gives CASSLGGTANTEAFF.

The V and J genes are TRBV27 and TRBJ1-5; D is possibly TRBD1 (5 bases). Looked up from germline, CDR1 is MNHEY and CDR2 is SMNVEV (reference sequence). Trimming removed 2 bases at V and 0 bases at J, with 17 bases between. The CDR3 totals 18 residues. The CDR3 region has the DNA TGTGCCAGCAGTTTAAGCCCCCGGGTGGGGGGTAGCAATCAGCCCCAGCATTTT. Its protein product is CASSLSPRVGGSNQPQHF.

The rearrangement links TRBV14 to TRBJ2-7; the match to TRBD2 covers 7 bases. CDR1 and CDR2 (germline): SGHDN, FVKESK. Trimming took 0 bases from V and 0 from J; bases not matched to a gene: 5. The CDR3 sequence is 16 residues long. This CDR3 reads CASSQDSGGSSYEQYF. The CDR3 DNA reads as TGTGCCAGCAGCCAAGATTCGGGCGGGAGCTCCTACGAGCAGTACTTC.

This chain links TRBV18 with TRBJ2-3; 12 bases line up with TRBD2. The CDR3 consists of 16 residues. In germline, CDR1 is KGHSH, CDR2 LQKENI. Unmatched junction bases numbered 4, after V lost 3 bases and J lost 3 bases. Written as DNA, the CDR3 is TGTGCCAGCTCACCGACGGGACTAGCGGGTACAGATACGCAGTATTTT. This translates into CASSPTGLAGTDTQYF. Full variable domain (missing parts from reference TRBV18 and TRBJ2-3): NAGVMQNPRHLVRRRGQEARLRCSPMKGHSHVYWYRQLPEEGLKFMVYLQKENIIDESGMPKERFSAEFPKEGPSILRIQQVVRGDSAAYFCASSPTGLAGTDTQYFGPGTRLTVL.

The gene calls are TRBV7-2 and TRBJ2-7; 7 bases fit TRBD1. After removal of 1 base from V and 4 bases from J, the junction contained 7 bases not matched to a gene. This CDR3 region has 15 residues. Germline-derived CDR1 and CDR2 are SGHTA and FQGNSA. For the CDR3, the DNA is TGTGCCAGCAGCTTAGAAGGACAGGTTTTATACGAGCAGTACTTC. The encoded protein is CASSLEGQVLYEQYF. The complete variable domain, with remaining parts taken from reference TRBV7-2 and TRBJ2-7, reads GAGVSQSPSNKVTEKGKDVELRCDPISGHTALYWYRQSLGQGLEFLIYFQGNSAPDKSGLPSDRFSAERTGGSVSTLTIQRTQQEDSAVYLCASSLEGQVLYEQYFGPGTRLTVT.

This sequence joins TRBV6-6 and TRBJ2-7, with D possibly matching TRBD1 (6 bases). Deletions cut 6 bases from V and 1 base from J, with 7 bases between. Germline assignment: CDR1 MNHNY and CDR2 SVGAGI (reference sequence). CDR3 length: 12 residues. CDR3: CASRGQSYEQYF. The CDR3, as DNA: TGTGCCAGCAGAGGACAGTCCTACGAGCAGTACTTC.

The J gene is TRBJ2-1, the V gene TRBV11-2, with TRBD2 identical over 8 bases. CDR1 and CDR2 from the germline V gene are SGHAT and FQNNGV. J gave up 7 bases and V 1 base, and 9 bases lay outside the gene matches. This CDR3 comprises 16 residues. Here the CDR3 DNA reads TGTGCCAGCAGCTTAGTCACGGGGGGGCAAAGGAATGAGCAGTTCTTC. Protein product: CASSLVTGGQRNEQFF.

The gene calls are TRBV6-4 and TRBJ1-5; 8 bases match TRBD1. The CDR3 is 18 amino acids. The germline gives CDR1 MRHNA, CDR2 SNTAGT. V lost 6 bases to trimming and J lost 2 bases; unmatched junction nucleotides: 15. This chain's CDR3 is CASSSGQGGKLCNQPQHF. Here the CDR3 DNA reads TGTGCCAGCAGCTCCGGACAGGGAGGAAAGCTTTGCAATCAGCCCCAGCATTTT.

The CDR3 protein is CAGTEGLTLSGYTF. The CDR3 DNA reads TGTGCCGGAACGGAGGGGTTAACACTATCTGGCTACACCTTC. The gene calls are TRBV30 and TRBJ1-2; perhaps TRBD1 as D (5 bases). With 8 bases removed from V and 7 bases from J, the gap between germline ends came to 23 bases. CDR1 and CDR2 from the germline V gene are GTSNPN and SVGIG (reference sequence). There are 14 residues in the CDR3.

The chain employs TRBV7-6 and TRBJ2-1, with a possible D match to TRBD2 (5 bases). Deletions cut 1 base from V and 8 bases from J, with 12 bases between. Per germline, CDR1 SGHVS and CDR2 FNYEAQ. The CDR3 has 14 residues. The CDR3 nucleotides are TGTGCCAGCAGCTTAGGGGGAGTGGGCGATGAGCAGTTCTTC. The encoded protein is CASSLGGVGDEQFF.

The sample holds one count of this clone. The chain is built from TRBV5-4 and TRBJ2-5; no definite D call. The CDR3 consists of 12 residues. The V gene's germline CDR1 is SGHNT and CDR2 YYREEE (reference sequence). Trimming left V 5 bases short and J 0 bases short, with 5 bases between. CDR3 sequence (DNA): TGTGCCAGCAGTTCGTACCAAGAGACCCAGTACTTC. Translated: CASSSYQETQYF.

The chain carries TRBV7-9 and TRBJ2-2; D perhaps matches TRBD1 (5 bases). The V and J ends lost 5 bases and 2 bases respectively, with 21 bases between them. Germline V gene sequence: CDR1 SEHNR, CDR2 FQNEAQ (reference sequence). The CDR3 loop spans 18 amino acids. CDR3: CASSISPPGWVNTGELFF. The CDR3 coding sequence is TGTGCCAGCAGCATCAGTCCTCCAGGGTGGGTTAACACCGGGGAGCTGTTTTTT.

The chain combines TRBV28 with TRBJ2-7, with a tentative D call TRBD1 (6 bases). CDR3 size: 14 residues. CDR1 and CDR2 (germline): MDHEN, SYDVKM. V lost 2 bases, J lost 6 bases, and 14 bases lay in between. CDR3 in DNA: TGTGCCAGCAGTTTAGGTCGGGTCAGGGGCGAGCAGTACTTC. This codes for CASSLGRVRGEQYF.

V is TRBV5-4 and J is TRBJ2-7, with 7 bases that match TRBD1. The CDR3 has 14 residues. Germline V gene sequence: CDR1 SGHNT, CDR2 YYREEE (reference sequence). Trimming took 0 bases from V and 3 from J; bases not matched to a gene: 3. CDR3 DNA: TGTGCCAGCAGCTTGGACAGGGGAAACTACGAGCAGTACTTC. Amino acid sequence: CASSLDRGNYEQYF.

CDR3 bases: TGTGCCAGTCGAGGTGGGGGGTCCCAAGAGACCCAGTACTTC. Its protein is CASRGGGSQETQYF. This chain links TRBV28 with TRBJ2-5, with D perhaps TRBD2 (6 bases). CDR1 MDHEN and CDR2 SYDVKM come from the germline V gene. The V end lost 9 bases, the J end lost 1 base, and 15 bases lay between the germline ends. The CDR3 has 14 amino acids.

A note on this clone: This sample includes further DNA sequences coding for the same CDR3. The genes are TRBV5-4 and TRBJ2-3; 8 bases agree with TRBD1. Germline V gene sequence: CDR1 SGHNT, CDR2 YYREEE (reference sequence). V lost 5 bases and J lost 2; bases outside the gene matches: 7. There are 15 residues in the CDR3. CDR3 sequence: CASSLTGGSTDTQYF. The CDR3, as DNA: TGTGCCAGCAGTCTTACAGGGGGGTCCACAGATACGCAGTATTTT. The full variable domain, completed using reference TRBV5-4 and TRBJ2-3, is ETGVTQSPTHLIKTRGQQVTLRCSSQSGHNTVSWYQQALGQGPQFIFQYYREEENGRGNFPPRFSGLQFPNYSSELNVNALELDDSALYLCASSLTGGSTDTQYFGPGTRLTVL.

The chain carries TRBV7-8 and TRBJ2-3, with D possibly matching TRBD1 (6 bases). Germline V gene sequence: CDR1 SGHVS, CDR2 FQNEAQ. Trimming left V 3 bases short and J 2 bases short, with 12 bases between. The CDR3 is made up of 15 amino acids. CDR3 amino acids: CASSFGDKVTDTQYF. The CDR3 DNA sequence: TGTGCCAGCAGCTTCGGGGACAAAGTCACAGATACGCAGTATTTT.

The CDR3: CASSLWGGGSTEAFF. The CDR3 DNA sequence: TGTGCCAGCAGTTTATGGGGGGGCGGTAGCACTGAAGCTTTCTTT. The genes are TRBV28 and TRBJ1-1; TRBD1 is a possible D gene (6 bases). V shed 0 bases and J shed 4 bases, with 12 bases lying between them. CDR3 length equals 15 residues. Germline V gene data show CDR1 as MDHEN and CDR2 as SYDVKM.

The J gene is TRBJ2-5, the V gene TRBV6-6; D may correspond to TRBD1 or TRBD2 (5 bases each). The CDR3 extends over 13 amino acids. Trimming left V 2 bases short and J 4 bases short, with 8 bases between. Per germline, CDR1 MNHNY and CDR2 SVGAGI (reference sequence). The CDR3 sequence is CASSYAGRETQYF. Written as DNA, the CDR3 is TGTGCCAGCAGTTACGCAGGGAGAGAGACCCAGTACTTC.

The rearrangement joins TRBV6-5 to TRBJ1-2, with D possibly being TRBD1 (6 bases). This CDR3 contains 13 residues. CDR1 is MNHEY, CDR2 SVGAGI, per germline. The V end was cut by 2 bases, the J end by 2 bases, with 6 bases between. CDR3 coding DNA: TGTGCCAGCAGTTACGGACAGAACTATGGCTACACCTTC. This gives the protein CASSYGQNYGYTF.

The CDR3: CASSPLGRSSTDTQYF. The DNA for the CDR3 is TGTGCCAGCTCACCCCTGGGGAGATCTTCCACAGATACGCAGTATTTT. The chain recombines TRBV18 with TRBJ2-3; TRBD2 is a possible D gene (5 bases). Germline V gene lookup returns CDR1 KGHSH and CDR2 LQKENI. The CDR3 has 16 amino acids. Trimming removed 3 bases from V and 2 bases from J, with 15 bases in between.

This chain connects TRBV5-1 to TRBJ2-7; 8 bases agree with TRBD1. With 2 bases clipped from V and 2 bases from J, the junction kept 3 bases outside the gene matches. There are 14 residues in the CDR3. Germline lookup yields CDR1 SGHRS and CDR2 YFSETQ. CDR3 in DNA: TGCGCCAGCAGCTTAGGACAGGGACCCTACGAGCAGTACTTC. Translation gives CASSLGQGPYEQYF.

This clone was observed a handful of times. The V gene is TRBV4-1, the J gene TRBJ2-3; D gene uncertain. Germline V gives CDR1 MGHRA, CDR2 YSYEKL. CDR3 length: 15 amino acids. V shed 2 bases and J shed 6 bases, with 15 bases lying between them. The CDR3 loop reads CASSQLYWSPDTQYF. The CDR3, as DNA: TGCGCCAGCAGCCAATTGTACTGGAGTCCGGATACGCAGTATTTT.